The 22 T cell receptor beta chains below come from one sample, sequenced in a study of blood T cells in healthy people across ages (dated by TCRdb to the mid-2010s). The library was built by means of 5' RACE. This sample was sequenced with an Illumina HiSeq 2500. A second roughly 6 to 12 cycle PCR used a sample-barcoded 5' primer and a J-beta primer mix. The public reads were quality trimmed at Q25 with fastp and then assembled into clones with MiXCR by TCRdb, keeping productive beta chains. Identical CDR3 proteins give one entry, which carries the most common genes and DNA. The sample data list about 640,000 distinct CDR3 sequences, and about 30% of these were observed just once. Together, the top ten hold 15% to 19% of the sample. The source material was blood. These receptors were obtained from a woman aged 80 or over in good health.

The rearrangement uses TRBV20-1 and TRBJ2-7; D is perhaps TRBD2 (6 bases). The CDR3 contains 13 residues. Trimming shortened V by 5 bases and J by 2 bases, and 13 bases separated the two germline ends. Germline CDR1 reads DFQATT; CDR2 reads SNEGSKA (reference sequence). The CDR3 loop reads CSARTGTAYEQYF. The CDR3 region has the DNA TGCAGTGCTCGTACCGGGACTGCCTACGAGCAGTACTTC.

This chain connects TRBV6-1 to TRBJ2-5; D is tentatively TRBD1 or TRBD2 (5 bases each). CDR3 size: 15 residues. Per germline, CDR1 MNHNS and CDR2 SASEGT. The V end was cut by 8 bases, the J end by 0 bases, with 16 bases between. This chain's CDR3 is CASLPVGENQETQYF. The CDR3, as DNA: TGTGCCAGCCTCCCCGTGGGGGAAAACCAAGAGACCCAGTACTTC.

This clonotype showed up just a few times. The rearrangement joins TRBV20-1 to TRBJ1-6; D gene unclear. Germline loops: CDR1 DFQATT, CDR2 SNEGSKA (reference sequence). Deletions cut 6 bases from V and 0 bases from J, with 12 bases between. The CDR3 totals 15 residues. CDR3 nucleotide sequence: TGCAGTGCCCGCATGAAGAGCTCCTATAATTCACCCCTCCACTTT. Protein product: CSARMKSSYNSPLHF.

The V call is TRBV5-1, the J call TRBJ1-2; 9 nucleotides match TRBD1. CDR3 size: 13 residues. The junction had 5 bases not matched to a gene; V was cut back by 4 bases and J by 7 bases. Germline lookup yields CDR1 SGHRS and CDR2 YFSETQ. CDR3 protein: CASSGGQGRGYTF. DNA of the CDR3: TGCGCCAGCAGCGGGGGACAGGGACGTGGCTACACCTTC.

The chain has TRBV19 and TRBJ1-1, with a weak D call TRBD1 (6 bases). CDR1 and CDR2 (germline): LNHDA, SQIVND (reference sequence). This CDR3 is 16 amino acids long. V was clipped by 4 bases and J by 4 bases, with 19 bases between them. CDR3 sequence: CASSTGQWLTSTEAFF. DNA for the CDR3: TGTGCCAGTAGTACCGGACAGTGGTTGACGAGCACTGAAGCTTTCTTT. Based on the CDR3 plus reference TRBV19 and TRBJ1-1, the full variable domain is DGGITQSPKYLFRKEGQNVTLSCEQNLNHDAMYWYRQDPGQGLRLIYYSQIVNDFQKGDIAEGYSVSREKKESFPLTVTSAQKNPTAFYLCASSTGQWLTSTEAFFGQGTRLTVV.

This clonotype showed up just a few times. With a much larger clone just one base away, this may be a read error. V gene TRBV20-1 combines with J gene TRBJ2-3, with D possibly being TRBD1 (5 bases). Looked up from germline, CDR1 is DFQATT and CDR2 is SNEGSKA (reference sequence). This CDR3 has 15 amino acids. Here the CDR3 reads CSARDETVNTDAQYF. CDR3 nucleotides: TGCAGTGCTAGGGACGAGACAGTGAATACAGATGCGCAGTATTTT.

With regard to this clonotype: Just one base apart from a much larger clone, this may be a read error. The chain recombines TRBV27 with TRBJ2-7; 7 bases match TRBD1. The ends lost 5 bases at V and 7 bases at J; junction bases unmatched: 11. This CDR3 is built from 14 residues. Germline lookup yields CDR1 MNHEY and CDR2 SMNVEV (reference sequence). Here the CDR3 reads CASSTNRQGREQYF. CDR3 nucleotides: TGTGCCAGCAGTACCAATCGACAGGGACGTGAGCAGTACTTC.

There are many counts of this clonotype. The chain joins TRBV27 to TRBJ2-3; 9 bases fit TRBD1. Trimming removed 6 bases from V and 0 bases from J; junction bases left unmatched: 7. Germline V lookup: CDR1 MNHEY, CDR2 SMNVEV (reference sequence). This CDR3 is 16 amino acids long. The CDR3 here is CASSRTGGVSTDTQYF. The CDR3 region has the DNA TGTGCCAGCAGCCGAACAGGGGGCGTTAGCACAGATACGCAGTATTTT.

The chain is built from TRBV10-3 and TRBJ1-1; 9 nucleotides agree with TRBD1. Looked up from germline, CDR1 is ENHRY and CDR2 is SYGVKD. The CDR3 loop spans 16 amino acids. Trimming removed 4 bases from V and 1 base from J; junction bases left unmatched: 7. The chain's CDR3 is CAISGTGVAENTEAFF. DNA for the CDR3: TGTGCCATCAGTGGGACAGGGGTGGCTGAGAACACTGAAGCTTTCTTT.

V and J are TRBV7-9 and TRBJ1-2; unclear D gene. V was clipped by 2 bases and J by 6 bases, with 19 bases between them. The CDR3 covers 16 residues. CDR1 and CDR2 (germline): SEHNR, FQNEAQ (reference sequence). CDR3 nucleotides: TGTGCCAGCAGCTTATCGCCATCCGGGTACAGAGATGGCTACACCTTC. Residues: CASSLSPSGYRDGYTF.

This clonotype was counted ten times or more. This CDR3 is CASSLGHWPYNEQFF. The DNA of the CDR3 is TGTGCCAGCAGCCTCGGACATTGGCCCTACAATGAGCAGTTCTTC. The chain has TRBV5-8 and TRBJ2-1, with a weak D call TRBD1 (5 bases). This CDR3 spans 15 amino acids. Trimming pared 4 bases from V and 2 bases from J, leaving 13 bases between. Per the germline V gene, CDR1 is SGHTS and CDR2 is YDEGEE.

This clonotype was seen a handful of times. The J gene is TRBJ2-3, the V gene TRBV7-9, with 7 nucleotides matching TRBD1. Looked up from germline, CDR1 is SEHNR and CDR2 is FQNEAQ (reference sequence). Germline trimming cut 5 bases from V and 2 bases from J; bases unmatched to any gene: 10. The CDR3 totals 16 residues. CDR3 protein: CASSPGTEPFTDTQYF. The CDR3 region has the DNA TGTGCCAGCAGCCCCGGGACAGAACCTTTCACAGATACGCAGTATTTT.

This clonotype was recorded a few times. This chain connects TRBV20-1 to TRBJ1-1; 7 nucleotides align to TRBD1. V was clipped by 1 base and J by 1 base; unmatched bases: 9. This CDR3 is 16 amino acids long. CDR1 and CDR2 (germline): DFQATT, SNEGSKA (reference sequence). CDR3 sequence: CSARASSRTGNTEAFF. The CDR3 region has the DNA TGCAGTGCTAGAGCTTCCTCAAGGACAGGGAACACTGAAGCTTTCTTT.

This clonotype was seen a few times. This chain links TRBV2 with TRBJ2-3; TRBD2 matches 7 bases. The germline gives CDR1 SNHLY, CDR2 FYNNEI. The CDR3 spans 15 residues. The V gene end was trimmed by 0 bases and the J gene end by 8 bases; junction bases not matched to a gene: 8. CDR3 protein: CASSEAGGPCGTQYF. The CDR3 coding sequence is TGTGCCAGCAGTGAAGCGGGAGGGCCCTGCGGTACGCAGTATTTT.

This clonotype was counted at least ten times. The chain couples TRBV5-1 to TRBJ2-1; 7 nucleotides line up with TRBD1. Trimming at V came to 4 bases and at J to 4 bases, leaving 8 bases not matched to a gene. Germline V gene sequence: CDR1 SGHRS, CDR2 YFSETQ. This CDR3 has 15 amino acids. CDR3 DNA sequence: TGCGCCAGCAGCAAGGACAGGTCCCCATACAATGAGCAGTTCTTC. Translated, it gives CASSKDRSPYNEQFF. Filled out from reference TRBV5-1 and TRBJ2-1, the complete variable domain reads KAGVTQTPRYLIKTRGQQVTLSCSPISGHRSVSWYQQTPGQGLQFLFEYFSETQRNKGNFPGRFSGRQFSNSRSEMNVSTLELGDSALYLCASSKDRSPYNEQFFGPGTRLTVL.

This clonotype was seen many times. The chain recombines TRBV7-3 with TRBJ2-7; 8 bases map to TRBD1. With 6 bases clipped from V and 0 bases from J, the junction kept 4 bases outside the gene matches. This CDR3 has 14 residues. CDR1 is SGHTA, CDR2 FQGTGA, per germline. CDR3 coding DNA: TGTGCCAGCAGTCCGACAGGGGCCTCCTACGAGCAGTACTTC. Residues: CASSPTGASYEQYF.

In its sample, this clonotype was seen many times. The rearrangement links TRBV3-1 to TRBJ2-1, with TRBD1 identical over 9 bases. Germline V gene lookup returns CDR1 LGHDT and CDR2 YNNKEL (reference sequence). The CDR3 sequence is 15 residues long. V was pared by 3 bases and J by 6 bases, with 6 bases of the junction left unmatched. The CDR3 bases are TGTGCCAGCAGCCATTGGACAGGGGTGGGCAATGAGCAGTTCTTC. Protein: CASSHWTGVGNEQFF.

The V and J genes are TRBV28 and TRBJ1-2; D unresolved. CDR3 size: 15 residues. With 6 bases removed from V and 2 bases from J, the gap between germline ends came to 16 bases. CDR1 MDHEN and CDR2 SYDVKM come from the germline V gene. The CDR3 region has the DNA TGTGCCAGCAGGCGAGGCGGGAGTATGAACTATGGCTACACCTTC. Translation gives CASRRGGSMNYGYTF.

The gene calls are TRBV6-5 and TRBJ2-7, with 7 nucleotides matching TRBD1. The CDR3 spans 15 residues. The junction had 8 bases not matched to a gene; V was cut back by 5 bases and J by 1 base. Germline V gives CDR1 MNHEY, CDR2 SVGAGI. CDR3 nucleotides: TGTGCCAGCAGTCGCCCCCCACAGGGGTCCTACGAGCAGTACTTC. Protein product: CASSRPPQGSYEQYF.

This clonotype was picked up one time. This chain connects TRBV20-1 to TRBJ2-3; unclear D gene. The ends were cut back, 5 bases at V and 8 bases at J, with 8 bases in the middle. This CDR3 has 10 residues. Germline V gene data show CDR1 as DFQATT and CDR2 as SNEGSKA (reference sequence). The CDR3 spells CSALSITQYF. The CDR3 bases are TGCAGTGCTCTATCCATTACGCAGTATTTT.

The gene calls are TRBV19 and TRBJ2-7, with TRBD1 as a possible D gene (6 bases). The CDR3 contains 13 residues. V lost 4 bases, J lost 12 bases, and 19 bases lay in between. The germline V gene has CDR1 LNHDA and CDR2 SQIVND (reference sequence). The CDR3 DNA follows: TGTGCCAGTAGTACTACAGGGCAAAACATTCGGTACTTC. Its protein product is CASSTTGQNIRYF.

A note on this clonotype: A much larger clone lies one base from this, so it may be a read error. V gene TRBV9 combines with J gene TRBJ2-3; D is perhaps TRBD1 (5 bases). The length of the CDR3 is 16 residues. Germline lookup yields CDR1 SGDLS and CDR2 YYNGEE. The CDR3 reads CASSVGGRVTTGTQYF. DNA of the CDR3: TGTGCCAGCAGCGTAGGTGGCAGGGTGACCACAGGTACGCAGTATTTT.